Described below is a single TCR beta chain sequence and its context. Its target is unknown. The data originate from a study of cytomegalovirus exposure and HLA in healthy donors. Study-wide results and caveats: A missense variant in DCLRE1C was later tied to TCR beta V- and J-gene trimming.

The primer mix had 60 Vbeta and 13 Jbeta primers. Data came from immunoSEQ multiplex PCR; TCRdb stores just in-frame clones and leaves some out. Of tens of thousands of clones in the sample, more than 70% were seen once. This CDR3 has 10 residues. V was trimmed by 6 bases and J by 6 bases, leaving 4 bases between them. Germline assignment: CDR1 MDHEN and CDR2 SYDVKM. V is TRBV28 and J is TRBJ2-3; D uncertain. Sequencing was done on a sample of PBMCs. The receptor was derived from a young man in good health and CMV-seronegative. CDR3 coding DNA: TGTGCCAGCAGCGAGGATACGCAGTATTTT. Encoded protein: CASSEDTQYF.